Reported below is one T cell receptor (beta chain). Which antigen it targets is not known. Qualities for individual bases were not recorded, and no much larger clone is one base off. The cohort comprised 666 healthy bone marrow donors. At the time of sampling, all cohort members were nominally healthy, though unrecorded immune exposures were likely present. The donor was CMV seropositive and was included in the group of 300 or so seropositive cohort members. A peripheral blood sample was provided by each donor, and peripheral blood mononuclear cells were used for TCR beta sequencing. The Qiagen DNeasy Blood Extraction Kit was used to extract genomic DNA from the blood cell samples. The data belong to a study of cytomegalovirus exposure and HLA in healthy donors (dated by TCRdb to about 2017). For context, the study as a whole: According to an earlier analysis of a few hundred of the donors, about 170 million T cells yielded 117 million unique TCR beta sequences and 276 Gb of sequence data. Roughly 300 gigabases of sequencing data and approximately 85 million unique TCR sequences were included in an early release covering about 600 HLA-typed donors. Of the roughly 400 genotyped donors, approximately 83% fell in the genetic ancestry cluster associated with self-reported Caucasian donors. The aim of the study was to test whether cataloging public T cell receptors could identify signatures of past pathogen exposure. The study profiled the T cell repertoires of hundreds of subjects by immunosequencing and related them to cytomegalovirus serostatus. In addition to the first cohort of 650 to 750 subjects, a separate validation cohort of approximately 130 different subjects was used. To predict cytomegalovirus infection status, the study brought together high-throughput TCR immunosequencing, statistical association of individual TCRs with disease status, and machine learning. To study patterns of TCR occurrence, a later analysis re-analyzed previously published TCR beta repertoires from 666 donors and added high-resolution HLA genotyping. Rather than drawing on any new phenotypic data, the later analysis identified candidate immune exposures from TCR beta sequences and the way those sequences occurred across donors. In an earlier analysis of a few hundred of the donors, high-throughput TCR beta sequencing was used to judge whether each TCR beta V gene segment behaved as functional or pseudogenic. Donor age, sex, ethnicity and CMV serostatus were compiled alongside the repertoire data. A later genetic analysis took genome-wide SNP genotypes for about three fifths of the 666 donors and used that subset as a discovery cohort. All discovery cohort repertoires had been generated using a single sequencing platform. HLA typing included class I and class II loci at four-digit resolution. The number of donors typed differed by locus, with roughly 629-640 for A, B, C, DRB1 and DQB1, 522 for DQA1, approximately 580 for DPA1, and 472 for DPB1. A few DR-DQ haplotypes were handled as single units for association and clustering because linkage in the cohort was strong. Among about 400 genotyped donors of the cohort, an average of roughly 230,000 unique TCR beta nucleotide sequences was sequenced per donor, of which about 19% were non-productive.

Including the terminal cysteine and phenylalanine, the CDR3 comprises 14 residues. Just the 42-base CDR3 DNA is kept, in frame starting at base 1. The trim is 4 bases for V and 1 base for J, with a gap of 10 bases between the germline ends. CDR1 is given as ENHRY and CDR2 as SYGVKD, both from the germline V gene. To prepare the library, the immunoSEQ multiplex PCR assay was applied. For the multiplex PCR, a mixture combining 60 forward primers for TCR Vbeta segments and 13 reverse primers for TCR Jbeta segments was used. Amplification of the CDR3 region of rearranged TCR beta genes was performed with a multiplex PCR assay on genomic DNA. On the Illumina HiSeq System, the amplified TCR beta libraries were sequenced as 87-base-pair reads. As for the authors' bioinformatics: In a later analysis, tens of millions of unique TCR beta chains were counted across the 690 or so repertoires, and roughly 10 million of these chains were shared by at least two donors. A nearest-neighbor algorithm error-corrected the raw reads and collapsed the reads into unique sequences, merging closely related sequences to remove PCR and sequencing errors. Alignment of CDR3 sequences to IMGT reference sequences was used to assign V, D and J gene segments. Each retained sequence needed at least a six-nucleotide match to both a V gene segment and a J gene segment. Rearrangements were classified as productive when the CDR3 lacked stop codons and remained in frame with V and J, and all other rearrangements were classified as non-productive. CDR3 was defined by IMGT convention, running from the second conserved V-encoded cysteine to the conserved J-encoded phenylalanine. The earlier analysis of 587 of the donors excluded sequences that lacked an unambiguous match to a single V gene segment. An earlier analysis of 587 of the donors classified V segments as functional when productive rearrangements were above 56.7% and as segregating when the standard deviation between donors was above 5%. A statistical classification framework was built for diagnosing cytomegalovirus status from the catalog of TCR beta chain sequences. A later analysis assigned V and J genes by comparing TCR nucleotide sequences with IMGT/GENE-DB human TR gene sequences. A later analysis assigned CDR3 sequences and most-parsimonious VDJ recombination scenarios with the TCRdist pipeline. In a later analysis, every TCR beta chain was defined by the combination of its CDR3 amino acid sequence and its V-gene family, and reads without a unique V-gene family were dropped. To address suspected cross-contamination and a sequencing artifact, a later analysis removed under 600 highly shared, low-generation-probability nucleotide sequences. In a later analysis, a clonal expansion index for each public chain was calculated from normalized within-repertoire ranks of inferred template counts. In a later analysis, generation probabilities were computed using a VDJ recombination model fitted to out-of-frame rearrangements, and the results were checked against IGoR. In a later analysis, hypergeometric tests were used to score TCR-TCR, TCR-HLA and TCR-CMV co-occurrence, with a repertoire-size bias correction applied to TCR pairs. In a later analysis, false discovery rates were estimated by permuting HLA or CMV assignments 20 times. In a later analysis, co-occurring TCRs were grouped using DBSCAN, and TCRdist sequence similarity was added for clustering within HLA-allele-positive subsets. For co-occurrence clustering, repertoires with fewer than 30,000 or more than 120,000 public chains were excluded, along with four to six repertoires with anomalous nucleotide sharing. Sourced from immuneACCESS, this table was stored by TCRdb with only in-frame sequences that have V and J called. A share of the clones is absent; for the studies checked, an unresolved V gene accounts for under half, and the remainder has no known explanation. V, J and clone size are taken as reported in that table, and D and trimming were inferred from the DNA itself. For this sample the table gives roughly 160,000 clones, of which around 85% were detected only once. The leading ten clones occupy roughly 9.3% of the sample.

Broader findings and caveats from the paper: According to a later analysis, most CMV-associated TCR beta chains appeared to be HLA-restricted, and the HLA associations seemed to be driven largely by CMV exposure. The study gave a list of under 200 TCR beta chains associated with cytomegalovirus. Some IMGT-functional V segments, including TRBV6-2 and TRBV6-3, could not be distinguished by the 87-base-pair reads and were therefore excluded. The only immune exposure information available for the cohort was CMV serostatus. Because some donors lacked HLA typing at each locus, the association tests relied only on the typed subset. Because counts were too low, some 17 rarely observed V segments, including chromosome 9 orphons, were excluded from the earlier analysis of 587 of the donors. A later analysis reported that several top co-occurrence clusters appeared linked to parvovirus B19, influenza, CMV and Epstein-Barr virus. The cohort was sequenced for TCR beta chains only, and without alpha or paired-chain data the features that could be detected were limited. Three of the identified cytomegalovirus-associated TCR beta chains were confirmed in vitro to be specific for cytomegalovirus antigens. A group of highly shared sequence variants was considered likely to be a technical artifact of the sequencing pipeline. An association between a missense DCLRE1C variant and V-gene and J-gene trimming of TCR beta chains was found in a later genetic analysis and replicated in an independent cohort. In an earlier analysis of around 600 of the donors, most TCR beta V segments appeared in productive rearrangements about 87% or about 30% of the time, broadly matching IMGT annotations. According to a later genetic analysis, donors in an Asian-associated ancestry cluster had fewer N-insertions in productive TCRs than the roughly 660-donor mean. Strong co-occurrence of HLA alleles, especially DR and DQ, made assigning TCR associations to individual alleles difficult. In a later analysis, TCR association rates were found to vary across HLA loci, with the most associated TCRs seen for DRB1 alleles and the fewest for HLA-C alleles. Linkage disequilibrium might explain the correlated functional status among segregating V segments, but an unknown experimental factor could not be ruled out. Most TCR sequences were seen in very few donors, while some public TCRs were found in many individuals. Cytomegalovirus status was reported to be diagnosed by the classifier with high specificity and sensitivity in both the original and validation cohorts. In a later analysis, around 17,000 TCR beta sequences were associated with specific HLA alleles at a false discovery rate of 0.05. It was suggested by the authors that the approach could potentially be generalized to other disease states and immunological phenotypes. Sequencing depth was assumed to be roughly uniform across donors in the presence/absence analyses, though that assumption may not hold. A later analysis found that HLA-associated TCR beta chains were more clonally expanded and had lower generation probabilities than equally common non-associated chains. A further reported finding was that TCR beta sequences accurately predicted the HLA-A and HLA-B alleles for most subjects in the first cohort.

The chain was built from TRBV10-3 and TRBJ1-1; the D segment cannot be called with confidence. Sample: PBMCs. The receptor comes from a man between 18 and 29 years old in good health and CMV-seropositive. The nucleotides are TGTGCCATCAGTGGACTTCCCGGGAACACTGAAGCTTTCTTT. This gives the protein CAISGLPGNTEAFF.